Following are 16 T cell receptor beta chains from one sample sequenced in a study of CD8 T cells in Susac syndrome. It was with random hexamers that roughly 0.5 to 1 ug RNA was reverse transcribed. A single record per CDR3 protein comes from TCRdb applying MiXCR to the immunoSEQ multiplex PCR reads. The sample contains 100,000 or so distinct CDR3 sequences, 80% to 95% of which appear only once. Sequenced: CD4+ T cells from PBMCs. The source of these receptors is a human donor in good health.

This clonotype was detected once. This CDR3 is CASSRRTGLGETQYF. The DNA for the CDR3 is TGTGCCAGCAGTAGAAGGACAGGGCTGGGGGAGACCCAGTACTTC. The chain combines TRBV12-3 or TRBV12-4 with TRBJ2-5; 8 nucleotides line up with TRBD1. This CDR3 is 15 amino acids long. V was clipped by 5 bases and J by 5 bases; unmatched bases: 10.

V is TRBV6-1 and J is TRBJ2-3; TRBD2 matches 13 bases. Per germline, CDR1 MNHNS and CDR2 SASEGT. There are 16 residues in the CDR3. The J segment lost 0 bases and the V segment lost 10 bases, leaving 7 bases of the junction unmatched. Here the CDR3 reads CAKGGTSGTSTDTQYF. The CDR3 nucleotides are TGTGCCAAAGGGGGGACTAGCGGGACCAGCACAGATACGCAGTATTTT.

As DNA, the CDR3 is TGTGCCAGCAGCGGAATCCACCAGGGAGGGGGCTCCTACGAGCAGTACTTC. It codes for CASSGIHQGGGSYEQYF. The chain has TRBV6-2 or TRBV6-3 and TRBJ2-7; possibly TRBD2 for D (7 bases). This CDR3 is built from 17 residues. Trimming removed 6 bases at V and 0 bases at J, with 21 bases between. Germline loops: CDR1 MNHEY, CDR2 SVGEGT.

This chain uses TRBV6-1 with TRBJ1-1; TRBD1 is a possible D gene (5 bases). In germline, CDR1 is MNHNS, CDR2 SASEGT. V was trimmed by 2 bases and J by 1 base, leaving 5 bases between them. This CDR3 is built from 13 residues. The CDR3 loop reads CASSERGNTEAFF. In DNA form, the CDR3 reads TGTGCCAGCAGTGAAAGGGGGAACACTGAAGCTTTCTTT.

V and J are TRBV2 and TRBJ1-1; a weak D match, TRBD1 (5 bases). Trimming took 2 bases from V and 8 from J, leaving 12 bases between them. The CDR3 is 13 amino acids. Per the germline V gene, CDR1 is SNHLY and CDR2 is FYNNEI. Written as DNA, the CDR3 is TGTGCCAGCAGTGAACCGGGGGGTTGGGAAGCTTTCTTT. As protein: CASSEPGGWEAFF.

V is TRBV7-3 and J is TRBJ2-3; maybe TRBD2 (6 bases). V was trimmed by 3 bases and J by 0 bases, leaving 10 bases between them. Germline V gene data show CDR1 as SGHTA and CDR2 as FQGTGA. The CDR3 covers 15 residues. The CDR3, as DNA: TGTGCCAGCAGCTTGGACGGGACTAGCACAGATACGCAGTATTTT. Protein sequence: CASSLDGTSTDTQYF.

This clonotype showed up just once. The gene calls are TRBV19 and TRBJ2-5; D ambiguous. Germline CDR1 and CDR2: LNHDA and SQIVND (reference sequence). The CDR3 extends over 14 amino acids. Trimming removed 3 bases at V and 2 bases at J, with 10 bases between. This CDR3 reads CASSMHREQETQYF. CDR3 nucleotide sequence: TGTGCCAGTAGTATGCATAGGGAACAAGAGACCCAGTACTTC.

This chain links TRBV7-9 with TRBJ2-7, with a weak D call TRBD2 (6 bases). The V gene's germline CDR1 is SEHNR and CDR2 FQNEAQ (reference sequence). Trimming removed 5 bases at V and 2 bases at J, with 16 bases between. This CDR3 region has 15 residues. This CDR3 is CASSPGAGKAYEQYF. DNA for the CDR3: TGTGCCAGCAGCCCCGGGGCGGGGAAGGCCTACGAGCAGTACTTC.

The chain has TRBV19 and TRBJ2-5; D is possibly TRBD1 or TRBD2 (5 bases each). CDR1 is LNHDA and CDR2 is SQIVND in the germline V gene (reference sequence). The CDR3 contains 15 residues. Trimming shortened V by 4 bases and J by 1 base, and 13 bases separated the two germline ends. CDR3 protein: CASSTFGAPQETQYF. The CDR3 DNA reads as TGTGCCAGTAGTACCTTCGGGGCTCCCCAAGAGACCCAGTACTTC.

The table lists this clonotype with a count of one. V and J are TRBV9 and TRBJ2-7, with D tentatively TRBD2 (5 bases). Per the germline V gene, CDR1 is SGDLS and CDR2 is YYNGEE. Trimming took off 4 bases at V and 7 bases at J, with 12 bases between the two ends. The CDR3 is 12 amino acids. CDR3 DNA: TGTGCCAGCAGCTCCCCCCCGGGAGAGCAGTACTTC. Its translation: CASSSPPGEQYF. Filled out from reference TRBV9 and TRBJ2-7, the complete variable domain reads DSGVTQTPKHLITATGQRVTLRCSPRSGDLSVYWYQQSLDQGLQFLIQYYNGEERAKGNILERFSAQQFPDLHSELNLSSLELGDSALYFCASSSPPGEQYFGPGTRLTVT.

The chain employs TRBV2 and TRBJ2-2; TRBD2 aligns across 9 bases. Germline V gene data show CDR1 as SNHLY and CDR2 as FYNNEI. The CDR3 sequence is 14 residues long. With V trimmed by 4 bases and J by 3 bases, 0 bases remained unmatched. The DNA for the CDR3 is TGTGCCAGCAGTGCTAGCGGGGACACCGGGGAGCTGTTTTTT. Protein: CASSASGDTGELFF.

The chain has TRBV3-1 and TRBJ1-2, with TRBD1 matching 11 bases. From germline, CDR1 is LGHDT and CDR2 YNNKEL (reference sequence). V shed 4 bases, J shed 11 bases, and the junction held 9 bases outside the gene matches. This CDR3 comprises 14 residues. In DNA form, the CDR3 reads TGTGCCAGCAGCCGGCCGGGACAGGGGGTCAGGTACACCTTC. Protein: CASSRPGQGVRYTF.

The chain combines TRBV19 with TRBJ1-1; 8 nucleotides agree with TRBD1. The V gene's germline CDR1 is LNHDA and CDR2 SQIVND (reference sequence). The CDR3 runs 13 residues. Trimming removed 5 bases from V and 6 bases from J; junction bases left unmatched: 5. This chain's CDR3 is CASSDRGIAEAFF. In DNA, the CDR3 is TGTGCCAGTAGTGACAGGGGCATCGCTGAAGCTTTCTTT.

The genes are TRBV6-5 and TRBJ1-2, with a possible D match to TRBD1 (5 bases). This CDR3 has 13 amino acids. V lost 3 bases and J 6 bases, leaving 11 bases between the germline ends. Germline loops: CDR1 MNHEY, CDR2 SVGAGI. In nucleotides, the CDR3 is TGTGCCAGCAGTTATGGGCAGGGCCATGGCTACACCTTC. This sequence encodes CASSYGQGHGYTF.

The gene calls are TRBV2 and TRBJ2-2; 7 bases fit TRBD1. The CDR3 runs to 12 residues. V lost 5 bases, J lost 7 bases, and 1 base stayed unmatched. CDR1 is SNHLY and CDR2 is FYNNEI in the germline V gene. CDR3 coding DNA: TGTGCCAGCAGTAGGACAGGCGGGGAGCTGTTTTTT. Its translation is CASSRTGGELFF.

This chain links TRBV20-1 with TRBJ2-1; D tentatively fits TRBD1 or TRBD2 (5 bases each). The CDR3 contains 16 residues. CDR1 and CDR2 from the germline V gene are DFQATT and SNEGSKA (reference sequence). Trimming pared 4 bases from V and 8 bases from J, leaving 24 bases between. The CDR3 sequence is CSATGYRDQVMDEQFF. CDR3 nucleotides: TGCAGTGCTACTGGCTACCGGGACCAAGTAATGGATGAGCAGTTCTTC.